Reported below is one T cell receptor (beta chain). No cognate antigen has been identified for it. No much larger clonotype is one base removed from it; base qualities were not supplied. The CDR3 holds 16 amino acids from the cysteine to the phenylalanine. Only CDR3 DNA remains: 48 bases, in frame from the first base. From a lookup of the germline V gene, CDR1 and CDR2 are ENHRY and SYGVKD. V and J are trimmed by 0 bases and 2 bases, and the gene matches miss 3 bases of the junction. Enrolling through a virtual design, the prospective study's participants ranged in age from roughly 18 to 100 years and lived across 20 to 30 United States geographic areas. To assign participants to cohorts, the prospective study relied on clinical history that participants themselves reported in a screening survey and a study questionnaire. In the prospective study, mobile phlebotomists collected whole blood, serum and a nasopharyngeal or oropharyngeal swab from each participant. Over a roughly two-month period, participants in the prospective study had the option of providing additional blood draws and questionnaires. Before DNA extraction, blood samples from the prospective study were shipped at room temperature or frozen.

The immunoSEQ Assay, a bias-controlled multiplex PCR, was used to amplify TCRbeta CDR3 regions from genomic DNA. As for the original processing: The number of nucleated cells in each sample was estimated from the amplification of reference gene primers within the assay. Sequence reads were collapsed and filtered to measure the absolute abundance of every unique TCRbeta CDR3 rearrangement. For each sample, productive Simpson clonality was calculated as the square root of Simpson's diversity index over productive rearrangements. Here the immuneACCESS table is served through TCRdb, limited to in-frame sequences with V and J called. Missing clones are a known gap in these copies; in checked studies unresolved V genes cover under half, and the rest lacks a known reason. V, J and clone size reflect that table, while D and trimming were determined from the DNA. The sample includes roughly 250,000 clones, with 87% observed a single time. The ten largest clones represent 2.5% to 3% of the sample.

This sample was taken from a study of blood T cell repertoires in COVID-19 (TCRdb year 2020). For the study in its entirety: Collaborator samples came from the United States, Italy and Spain and covered acute and convalescent phases of COVID-19. The prospective study material was composed of cDNA or gDNA derived from T cells, B-cell-depleted T cells, or PBMCs. Deeply sampled blood TCRbeta repertoires from subjects exposed to, actively infected with, or recovered from COVID-19 were included in the dataset. The repertoires were made available in a free public database intended to serve as a resource for research on the immune response to SARS-CoV-2. Samples came from the ongoing ImmuneRACE study (first 160 participants) plus 1,254 subjects from 6 global collaborators. Nearly every sample came with metadata listing a de-identified subject ID, COVID-19 status, age in years and sex. Where available, HLA class I and class II types were obtained from metadata supplied by the sample provider rather than from assay-based typing.

Beyond this particular receptor, the publication reports: Clinical and demographic metadata were provided uncurated, with the amount varying by source and participant.

The chain is made from TRBV10-3 and TRBJ1-2, with 10 bases matching TRBD1. The receptor was derived from a woman in her twenties or thirties with acute COVID-19. Sequencing was carried out using PBMCs or T cells enriched from blood (not recorded which). The DNA sequence is TGTGCCATCAGTGAGTCAGGGGGACAGGGGAACTATGGCTACACCTTC. The resulting protein is CAISESGGQGNYGYTF.